This TCR beta chain stems from a study of blood T cell repertoires in COVID-19. Study overall: Whether acute or convalescent, the COVID-19 samples came from the United States, Italy and Spain. In each case, the material was cDNA or gDNA derived from T cells, B-cell-depleted T cells, or PBMCs.

This CDR3 is built from 13 residues. Germline V gene data show CDR1 as SQVTM and CDR2 as ANQGSEA. Trimming shortened V by 0 bases and J by 3 bases, and 5 bases separated the two germline ends. Sequencing was performed with immunoSEQ multiplex PCR; in TCRdb, only in-frame clones are kept and a portion is missing. The data show about 260,000 clones, around 90% seen once. This receptor was identified in a woman between 45 and 60 years old who had recovered from COVID-19. The genes are TRBV29-1 and TRBJ1-4; a possible D gene is TRBD1 (5 bases). Sequencing was done on a sample of peripheral blood. CDR3 sequence: CSVEEGANEKLFF. CDR3 bases: TGCAGCGTTGAAGAAGGGGCTAATGAAAAACTGTTTTTT.